Given below is one T cell receptor beta chain in context. This record belongs to a study of control samples from healthy donors and cancer patients. TCRdb keeps only in-frame clones here, not all; method: immunoSEQ multiplex PCR. The table has 250,000 to 300,000 clones, almost 85% seen once. Germline V lookup: CDR1 SGHRS, CDR2 YFSETQ. The junction had 11 bases not matched to a gene; V was cut back by 3 bases and J by 8 bases. There are 15 residues in the CDR3. The source of this sequence is a woman aged 55 to 70 with lung cancer. The J gene is TRBJ2-1, the V gene TRBV5-1; 7 bases agree with TRBD2. The specimen was PBMCs. The CDR3, as DNA: TGCGCCAGCAGCTCGGGACTAAGTGGCGTCGATGAGCAGTTCTTC. This encodes CASSSGLSGVDEQFF.